The clone carrying this T cell receptor (beta chain) was detected only once. What it binds is not known. This record comes from a study of T cell responses to AZD1222 COVID-19 vaccine. The length of the CDR3 is 13 residues. Trimming removed 2 bases at V and 6 bases at J, with 10 bases between. In germline, CDR1 is SGHVS, CDR2 FNYEAQ. Study-wide results and caveats: The number of AZD1222 recipients seropositive at baseline was only 6 or 7.

The protocol was immunoSEQ multiplex PCR, while the TCRdb copy is restricted to in-frame clones and leaves out a portion. The sample carries under 150,000 clones, 82% recorded once. The TCR comes from an adult in good health. V gene TRBV7-6 combines with J gene TRBJ1-2; D remains ambiguous. Here the sequenced sample was peripheral blood, taken on day 0 of MenACWY control vaccination. In DNA, the CDR3 is TGTGCCAGCAGCTTAAACGGTAGAAATGGCTACACCTTC. Translating it yields CASSLNGRNGYTF.